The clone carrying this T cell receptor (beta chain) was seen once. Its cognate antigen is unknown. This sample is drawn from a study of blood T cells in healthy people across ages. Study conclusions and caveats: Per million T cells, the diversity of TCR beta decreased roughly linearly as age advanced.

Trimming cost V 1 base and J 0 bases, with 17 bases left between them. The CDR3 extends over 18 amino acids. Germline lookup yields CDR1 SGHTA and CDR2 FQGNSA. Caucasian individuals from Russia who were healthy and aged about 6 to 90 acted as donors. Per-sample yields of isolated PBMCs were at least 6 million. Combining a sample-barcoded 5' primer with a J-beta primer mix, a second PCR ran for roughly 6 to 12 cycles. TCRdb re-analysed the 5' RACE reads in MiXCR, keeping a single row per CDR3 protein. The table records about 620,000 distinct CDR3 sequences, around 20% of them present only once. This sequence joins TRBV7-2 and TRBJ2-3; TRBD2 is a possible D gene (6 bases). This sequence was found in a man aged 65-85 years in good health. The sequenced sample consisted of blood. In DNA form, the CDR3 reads TGTGCCAGCAGCTTAGGGGTGCTAGCGCTTACTAGCACAGATACGCAGTATTTT. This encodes CASSLGVLALTSTDTQYF.